What follows are 21 T cell receptor beta chains derived from one specimen sequenced in a study of shared clonotypes between healthy human individuals. Clones were read by immunoSEQ multiplex PCR, and TCRdb kept only the in-frame ones, dropping some. Here the sample spans 2 million to 2.5 million clones, over 90% being singletons. Sequenced sample: naive CD4+ T cells from PBMCs. Subset noted: CD45RA+ positively selected. The receptors come from a man between 18 and 35 years old in good health. Some clones in this sample may be carry-over from other donors' samples.

J is TRBJ2-1 and V is TRBV27; D not certain. The V gene lost 5 bases and the J gene lost 3 bases, with 23 bases spanning the gap. In germline, CDR1 is MNHEY, CDR2 SMNVEV (reference sequence). This CDR3 has 18 residues. This CDR3 is CASSPGSRVKAVYNEQFF. CDR3 in DNA: TGTGCCAGCAGTCCAGGATCCAGAGTTAAGGCAGTCTACAATGAGCAGTTCTTC.

This chain's CDR3 is CASRLGDEQYF. In DNA, the CDR3 is TGTGCCAGCAGACTCGGGGACGAGCAGTACTTC. J is TRBJ2-7 and V is TRBV6-5, with D possibly being TRBD2 (5 bases). CDR3 length equals 11 residues. V gave up 6 bases and J gave up 5 bases, with 8 bases separating them. Germline loops: CDR1 MNHEY, CDR2 SVGAGI.

This rearrangement joins TRBV28 to TRBJ1-2; 8 bases map to TRBD1. The junction had 6 bases not matched to a gene; V was cut back by 2 bases and J by 4 bases. The CDR3 loop spans 15 amino acids. Per germline, CDR1 MDHEN and CDR2 SYDVKM. CDR3 nucleotide sequence: TGTGCCAGCAGTTTAGGACAGGGCATCACCTATGGCTACACCTTC. Its protein product is CASSLGQGITYGYTF.

A note on this clone: Other DNA variants within this sample encode the same CDR3. The chain links TRBV7-9 to TRBJ1-1; weak D call: TRBD1 (6 bases). Germline V gene lookup returns CDR1 SEHNR and CDR2 FQNEAQ (reference sequence). This CDR3 spans 14 amino acids. Trimming stripped 2 bases from V and 1 base from J, with 8 bases between. CDR3 in amino acids: CASSLQGSNTEAFF. The CDR3 DNA follows: TGTGCCAGCAGCTTACAGGGGTCGAACACTGAAGCTTTCTTT.

The rearrangement joins TRBV10-3 to TRBJ2-7, with 7 bases aligning to TRBD1. CDR1 is ENHRY, CDR2 SYGVKD, per germline. V lost 6 bases, J lost 4 bases, and 12 bases stayed unmatched. The CDR3 consists of 15 residues. The CDR3, as DNA: TGTGCCATCAGCACCCCTCCGGGACAGCAATACGAGCAGTACTTC. Residues: CAISTPPGQQYEQYF.

This clone has more than one count but fewer than ten. The chain combines TRBV6-5 with TRBJ1-1; D not certain. Trimming removed 6 bases at V and 1 base at J, with 9 bases between. Germline V lookup: CDR1 MNHEY, CDR2 SVGAGI. The CDR3 length is 13 residues. The CDR3, as DNA: TGTGCCAGCAGCCCGGACGGGAACACTGAAGCTTTCTTT. Residues: CASSPDGNTEAFF.

V and J are TRBV5-1 and TRBJ2-1; no definite D call. Trimming removed 5 bases from V and 0 bases from J, with 15 bases in between. The CDR3 is made up of 16 amino acids. Germline CDR1 and CDR2: SGHRS and YFSETQ. In nucleotides, the CDR3 is TGCGCCAGCAGTCCGCCCGTTCCGAGCTCCTACAATGAGCAGTTCTTC. It specifies CASSPPVPSSYNEQFF.

This chain uses TRBV14 with TRBJ2-2, with D possibly matching TRBD1 (6 bases). The CDR3 contains 14 residues. The V end lost 4 bases, the J end lost 6 bases, and 12 bases lay between the germline ends. The germline V gene encodes CDR1 SGHDN and CDR2 FVKESK. The CDR3 loop is CASSRQQGAGELFF. The DNA of the CDR3 is TGTGCCAGCAGCCGACAACAGGGAGCCGGGGAGCTGTTTTTT.

The chain employs TRBV4-1 and TRBJ2-4; D ambiguous. There are 15 residues in the CDR3. Germline CDR1 and CDR2: MGHRA and YSYEKL. Trimming left V 0 bases short and J 8 bases short, with 14 bases between. CDR3 nucleotides: TGCGCCAGCAGCCAAGATCAAGGGATCGAGGACATTCAGTACTTC. Amino acids: CASSQDQGIEDIQYF.

The chain has TRBV7-2 and TRBJ2-1, with 12 nucleotides matching TRBD2. Germline CDR1 and CDR2: SGHTA and FQGNSA. This CDR3 region has 15 residues. V shed 1 base and J 6 bases; nucleotides not matched to a gene: 1. CDR3 DNA sequence: TGTGCCAGCAGCTTAGGGACTAGCGGGGTCAATGAGCAGTTCTTC. Amino acid sequence: CASSLGTSGVNEQFF.

J is TRBJ2-3 and V is TRBV12-5; unclear D gene. Germline V gene sequence: CDR1 LGHNT, CDR2 FRNRAP. Trimming pared 3 bases from V and 6 bases from J, leaving 7 bases between. The CDR3 totals 12 residues. The CDR3 nucleotides read TGTGCTAGTGGTTTTCGAGCGGATACGCAGTATTTT. Its protein is CASGFRADTQYF.

J is TRBJ2-1 and V is TRBV6-5, with TRBD1 matching 8 bases. V gave up 5 bases and J gave up 10 bases; unmatched junction bases: 10. CDR3 length equals 14 residues. CDR1 is MNHEY and CDR2 is SVGAGI in the germline V gene. The CDR3: CASSPGQGGREQFF. The CDR3 DNA reads TGTGCCAGCAGTCCAGGACAGGGTGGCCGCGAGCAGTTCTTC.

The V call is TRBV6-1, the J call TRBJ1-2; perhaps TRBD1 as D (5 bases). This CDR3 region has 15 residues. Trimming removed 2 bases from V and 4 bases from J, with 14 bases in between. The germline V gene encodes CDR1 MNHNS and CDR2 SASEGT. The CDR3 coding sequence is TGTGCCAGCAGTGAACAAGGGGTCAGCAGCTATGGCTACACCTTC. The encoded protein is CASSEQGVSSYGYTF.

The V call is TRBV6-4, the J call TRBJ2-7; 8 bases agree with TRBD1. The J segment lost 1 base and the V segment lost 7 bases, leaving 3 bases of the junction unmatched. The CDR3 has 13 amino acids. Germline values: CDR1 MRHNA, CDR2 SNTAGT. CDR3 region: CASNRTGSYEQYF. The CDR3 region has the DNA TGTGCCAGCAATCGGACAGGGTCCTACGAGCAGTACTTC.

The CDR3 loop reads CAISRETVQWRNTEAFF. In DNA, the CDR3 is TGTGCCATCTCCAGAGAAACGGTACAGTGGAGGAACACTGAAGCTTTCTTT. The genes are TRBV7-8 and TRBJ1-1; D gene unclear. CDR1 SGHVS and CDR2 FQNEAQ come from the germline V gene. CDR3 length equals 17 residues. Trimming took off 10 bases at V and 1 base at J, with 25 bases between the two ends.

CDR3 sequence: CASSYSMGDHRETQYF. CDR3 sequence (DNA): TGTGCCAGCAGTTATTCGATGGGAGACCATAGGGAGACCCAGTACTTC. V and J are TRBV6-7 and TRBJ2-5; TRBD2 is a possible D gene (5 bases). TRBV6-7 has ORF status, its function being uncertain. Trimming stripped 3 bases from V and 5 bases from J, with 19 bases between. There are 16 residues in the CDR3.

As DNA, the CDR3 is TGTGCCACCAGCACCTCTCAGGGGGTGTGGCACGAGCAGTACTTC. Translating gives CATSTSQGVWHEQYF. The chain carries TRBV15 and TRBJ2-7; 7 bases are a match to TRBD1. The length of the CDR3 is 15 residues. Germline-derived CDR1 and CDR2 are LNHNV and YYDKDF (reference sequence). The V segment lost 4 bases and the J segment 5 bases; nucleotides outside the gene matches: 11.

The chain employs TRBV5-1 and TRBJ2-5; tentatively, D is TRBD2 (6 bases). Germline V gene data show CDR1 as SGHRS and CDR2 as YFSETQ. This CDR3 is 15 amino acids long. V was trimmed by 4 bases and J by 0 bases, leaving 13 bases between them. CDR3 sequence: CASSRDFHYQETQYF. CDR3 nucleotides: TGCGCCAGCAGCCGGGACTTCCATTACCAAGAGACCCAGTACTTC.

The gene calls are TRBV2 and TRBJ1-4; D perhaps matches TRBD1 (5 bases). CDR1 and CDR2 from the germline V gene are SNHLY and FYNNEI. Trimming cost V 6 bases and J 3 bases, with 17 bases left between them. The CDR3 has 16 residues. The CDR3 DNA sequence: TGTGCCAGCAGCGGGGCAGCCATGTCAGCTAATGAAAAACTGTTTTTT. Translated: CASSGAAMSANEKLFF.

The chain recombines TRBV4-2 with TRBJ1-3; D call uncertain. The V gene lost 4 bases and the J gene lost 0 bases, with 13 bases spanning the gap. The germline V gene encodes CDR1 LGHNA and CDR2 YNFKEQ. The CDR3 has 16 residues. The CDR3, as DNA: TGTGCCAGCAGCCCTCGGACGGGAGGCTCTGGAAACACCATATATTTT. The encoded protein is CASSPRTGGSGNTIYF.

The chain joins TRBV29-1 to TRBJ2-2, with TRBD1 matching over 7 bases. V lost 6 bases, J lost 6 bases, and 19 bases stayed unmatched. The CDR3 is 17 amino acids. Germline V CDR1 and CDR2: SQVTM, ANQGSEA. CDR3 nucleotide sequence: TGCAGCGTCCGAAGGGGCAGGGGGTCTGTCAGTGCCGGGGAGCTGTTTTTT. Its protein product is CSVRRGRGSVSAGELFF.